The 3 T cell receptor beta chains presented below share a single source sample, sequenced in a study of cytomegalovirus exposure and HLA in healthy donors. Amplification used 60 Vbeta primers and 13 Jbeta primers. Clones were sequenced by immunoSEQ multiplex PCR, and TCRdb holds only the in-frame ones, with some missing. In the table there are around 200,000 clones, more than 85% of which are singletons. The specimen sequenced was PBMCs. These receptors all come from a young woman in good health and CMV-seronegative.

The chain couples TRBV29-1 to TRBJ2-2; 7 bases align to TRBD2. The CDR3 spans 15 residues. Germline values: CDR1 SQVTM, CDR2 ANQGSEA. The J segment lost 3 bases and the V segment lost 0 bases, leaving 4 bases of the junction unmatched. This CDR3 is CSVEDRGRDTGELFF. The DNA for the CDR3 is TGCAGCGTTGAAGATCGAGGGAGGGACACCGGGGAGCTGTTTTTT.

The V and J genes are TRBV9 and TRBJ2-7, with D possibly being TRBD2 (5 bases). CDR3 length equals 14 residues. V dropped 3 bases and J dropped 2 bases, with 12 bases sitting between them. Per the germline V gene, CDR1 is SGDLS and CDR2 is YYNGEE. DNA of the CDR3: TGTGCCAGCAGCGCCGGGATCGGGACCTACGAGCAGTACTTC. This translates into CASSAGIGTYEQYF. The entire variable domain, with the rest obtained from reference TRBV9 and TRBJ2-7, is as follows: DSGVTQTPKHLITATGQRVTLRCSPRSGDLSVYWYQQSLDQGLQFLIQYYNGEERAKGNILERFSAQQFPDLHSELNLSSLELGDSALYFCASSAGIGTYEQYFGPGTRLTVT.

This clone was observed a single time. The rearrangement joins TRBV6-5 to TRBJ1-4, with D perhaps matching TRBD1 (5 bases). Germline CDR1 and CDR2: MNHEY and SVGAGI. Trimming cost V 0 bases and J 2 bases, with 7 bases left between them. The CDR3 loop spans 15 amino acids. This CDR3 is CASSYSAGTNEKLFF. CDR3 DNA: TGTGCCAGCAGTTACTCGGCAGGGACTAATGAAAAACTGTTTTTT.